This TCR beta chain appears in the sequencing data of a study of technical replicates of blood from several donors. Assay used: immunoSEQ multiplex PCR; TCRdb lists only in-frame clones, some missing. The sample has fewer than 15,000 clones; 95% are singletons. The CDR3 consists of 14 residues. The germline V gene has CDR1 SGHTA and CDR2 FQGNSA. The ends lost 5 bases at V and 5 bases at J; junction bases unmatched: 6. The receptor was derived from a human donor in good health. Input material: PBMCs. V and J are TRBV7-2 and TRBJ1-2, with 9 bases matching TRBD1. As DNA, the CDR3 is TGTGCCAGCAGCACCGAGGACAGGGGATATGGCTACACCTTC. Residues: CASSTEDRGYGYTF.